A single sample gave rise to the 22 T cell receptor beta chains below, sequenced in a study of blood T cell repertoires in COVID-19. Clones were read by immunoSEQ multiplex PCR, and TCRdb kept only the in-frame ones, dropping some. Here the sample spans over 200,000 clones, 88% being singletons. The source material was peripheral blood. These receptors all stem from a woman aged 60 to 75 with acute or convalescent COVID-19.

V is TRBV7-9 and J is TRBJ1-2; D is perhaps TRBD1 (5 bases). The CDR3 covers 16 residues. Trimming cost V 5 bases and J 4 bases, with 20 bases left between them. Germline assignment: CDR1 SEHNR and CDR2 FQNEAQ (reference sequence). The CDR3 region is CASSKTLTVDSYGYTF. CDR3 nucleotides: TGTGCCAGCAGCAAAACTTTGACGGTTGACAGCTATGGCTACACCTTC.

The CDR3 loop reads CASRPGQGINSPLHF. The CDR3 nucleotides are TGTGCCAGCAGACCGGGACAGGGGATTAATTCACCCCTCCACTTT. The rearrangement uses TRBV28 and TRBJ1-6; TRBD1 aligns across 10 bases. Trimming removed 6 bases from V and 6 bases from J; junction bases left unmatched: 5. This CDR3 has 15 residues. CDR1 and CDR2 (germline): MDHEN, SYDVKM.

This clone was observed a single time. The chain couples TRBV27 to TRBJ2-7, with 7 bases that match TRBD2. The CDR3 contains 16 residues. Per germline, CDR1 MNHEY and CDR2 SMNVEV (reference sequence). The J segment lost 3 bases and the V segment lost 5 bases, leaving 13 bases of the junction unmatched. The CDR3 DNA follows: TGTGCCAGCAGTCCTCGGACTAGAAACGATCTCTACGAGCAGTACTTC. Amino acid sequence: CASSPRTRNDLYEQYF.

The CDR3 here is CASSQARGTAEKLFF. In nucleotides, the CDR3 is TGTGCCAGCAGCCAAGCCAGGGGAACAGCGGAAAAACTGTTTTTT. The gene calls are TRBV14 and TRBJ1-4; possible D gene TRBD1, 6 bases. V was shortened by 1 base and J by 8 bases, with 14 bases between the two germline ends. The CDR3 is 15 amino acids. The germline CDR1 and CDR2 sequences are SGHDN and FVKESK. The whole variable domain, remainder taken from reference TRBV14 and TRBJ1-4, is EAGVTQFPSHSVIEKGQTVTLRCDPISGHDNLYWYRRVMGKEIKFLLHFVKESKQDESGMPNNRFLAERTGGTYSTLKVQPAELEDSGVYFCASSQARGTAEKLFFGSGTQLSVL.

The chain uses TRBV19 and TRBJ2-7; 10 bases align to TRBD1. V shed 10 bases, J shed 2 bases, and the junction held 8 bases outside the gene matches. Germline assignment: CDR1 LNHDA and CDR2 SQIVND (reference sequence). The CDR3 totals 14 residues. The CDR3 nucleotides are TGTGCCACATCTCTAGGGACAGGGGCCTACGAGCAGTACTTC. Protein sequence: CATSLGTGAYEQYF.

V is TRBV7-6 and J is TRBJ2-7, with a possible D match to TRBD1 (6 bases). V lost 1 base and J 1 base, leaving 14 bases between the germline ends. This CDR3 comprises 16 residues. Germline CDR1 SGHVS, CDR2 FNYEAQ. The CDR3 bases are TGTGCCAGCAGCTTAGGTCAGGGGCCCCTATCCTACGAGCAGTACTTC. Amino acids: CASSLGQGPLSYEQYF.

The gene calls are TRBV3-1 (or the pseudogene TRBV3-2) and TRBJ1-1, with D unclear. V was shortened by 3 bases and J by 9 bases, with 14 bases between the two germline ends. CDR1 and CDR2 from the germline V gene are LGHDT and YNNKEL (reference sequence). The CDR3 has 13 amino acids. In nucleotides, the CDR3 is TGTGCCAGCAGCCATTCCCGAGCGGAGAAAGCTTTCTTT. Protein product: CASSHSRAEKAFF.

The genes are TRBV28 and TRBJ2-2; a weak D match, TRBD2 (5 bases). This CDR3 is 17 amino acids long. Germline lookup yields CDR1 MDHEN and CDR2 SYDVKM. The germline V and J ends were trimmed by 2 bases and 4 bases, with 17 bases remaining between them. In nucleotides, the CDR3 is TGTGCCAGCAGTTTAAGTTCTGGGAGAGATTTCACCGGGGAGCTGTTTTTT. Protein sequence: CASSLSSGRDFTGELFF. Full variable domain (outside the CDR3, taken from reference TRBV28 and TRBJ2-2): DVKVTQSSRYLVKRTGEKVFLECVQDMDHENMFWYRQDPGLGLRLIYFSYDVKMKEKGDIPEGYSVSREKKERFSLILESASTNQTSMYLCASSLSSGRDFTGELFFGEGSRLTVL.

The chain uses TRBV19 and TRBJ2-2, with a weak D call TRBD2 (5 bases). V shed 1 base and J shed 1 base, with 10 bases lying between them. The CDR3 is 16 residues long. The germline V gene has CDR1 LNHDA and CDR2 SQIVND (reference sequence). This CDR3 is CASSIGGIRNTGELFF. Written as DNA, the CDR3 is TGTGCCAGTAGTATAGGAGGGATTCGGAACACCGGGGAGCTGTTTTTT.

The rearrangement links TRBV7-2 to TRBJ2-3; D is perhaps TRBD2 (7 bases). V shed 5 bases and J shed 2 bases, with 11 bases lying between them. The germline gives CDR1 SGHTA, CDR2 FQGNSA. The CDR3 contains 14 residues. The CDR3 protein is CASSGGAYTDTQYF. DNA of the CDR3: TGTGCCAGCAGCGGGGGGGCGTACACAGATACGCAGTATTTT.

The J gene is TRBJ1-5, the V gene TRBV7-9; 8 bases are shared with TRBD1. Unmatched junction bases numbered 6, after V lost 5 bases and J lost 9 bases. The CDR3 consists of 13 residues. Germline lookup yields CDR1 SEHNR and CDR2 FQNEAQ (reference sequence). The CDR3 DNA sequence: TGTGCCAGCAGCCGATCAGGGGGCAGGCCCCAGCATTTT. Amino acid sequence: CASSRSGGRPQHF.

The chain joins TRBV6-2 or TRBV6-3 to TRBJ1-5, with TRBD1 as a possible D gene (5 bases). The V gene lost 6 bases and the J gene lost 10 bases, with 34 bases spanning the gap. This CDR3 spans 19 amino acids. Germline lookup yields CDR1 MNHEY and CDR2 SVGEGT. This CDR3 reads CASSPTLAAKDIGARPQHF. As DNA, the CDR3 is TGTGCCAGCAGCCCAACCCTGGCAGCGAAGGATATAGGGGCCCGTCCCCAGCATTTT.

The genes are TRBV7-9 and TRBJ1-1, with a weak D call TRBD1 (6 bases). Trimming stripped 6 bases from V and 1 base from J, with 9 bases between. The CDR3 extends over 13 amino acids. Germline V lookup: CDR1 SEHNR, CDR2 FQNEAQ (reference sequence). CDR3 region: CASSLQGNTEAFF. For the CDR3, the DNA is TGTGCCAGCAGTTTACAGGGGAACACTGAAGCTTTCTTT.

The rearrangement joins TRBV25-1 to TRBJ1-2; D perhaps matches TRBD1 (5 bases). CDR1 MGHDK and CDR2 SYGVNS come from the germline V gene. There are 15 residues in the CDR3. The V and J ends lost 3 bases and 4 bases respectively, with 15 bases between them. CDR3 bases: TGTGCCAGCAGTGATAGGGCTAGGGGAAGCTATGGCTACACCTTC. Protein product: CASSDRARGSYGYTF.

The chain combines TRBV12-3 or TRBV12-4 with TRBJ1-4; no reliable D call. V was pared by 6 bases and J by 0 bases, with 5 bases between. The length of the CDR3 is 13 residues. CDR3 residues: CASRAATNEKLFF. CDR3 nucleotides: TGTGCCAGCAGGGCCGCAACTAATGAAAAACTGTTTTTT.

The CDR3 DNA follows: TGTGCCAGCAGTTATGGCAGGGGGGATGGCGAGCAGTACTTC. This gives the protein CASSYGRGDGEQYF. The chain is built from TRBV6-5 and TRBJ2-7, with D maybe TRBD1 (7 bases). Germline V CDR1 and CDR2: MNHEY, SVGAGI. This CDR3 spans 14 amino acids. Trimming removed 3 bases from V and 6 bases from J, with 15 bases in between.

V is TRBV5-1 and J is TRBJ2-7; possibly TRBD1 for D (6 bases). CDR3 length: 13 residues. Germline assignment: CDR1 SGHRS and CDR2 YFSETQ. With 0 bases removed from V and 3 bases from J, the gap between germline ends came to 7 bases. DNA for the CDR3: TGCGCCAGCAGCTTGGAACAGGGCTACGAGCAGTACTTC. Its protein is CASSLEQGYEQYF.

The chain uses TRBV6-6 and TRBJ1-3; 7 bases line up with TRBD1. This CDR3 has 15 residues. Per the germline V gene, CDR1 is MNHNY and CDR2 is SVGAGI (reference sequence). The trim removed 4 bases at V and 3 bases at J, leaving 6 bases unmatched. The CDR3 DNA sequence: TGTGCCAGCAGTTCTCAGGGGGTCGGTGGAAACACCATATATTTT. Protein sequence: CASSSQGVGGNTIYF.

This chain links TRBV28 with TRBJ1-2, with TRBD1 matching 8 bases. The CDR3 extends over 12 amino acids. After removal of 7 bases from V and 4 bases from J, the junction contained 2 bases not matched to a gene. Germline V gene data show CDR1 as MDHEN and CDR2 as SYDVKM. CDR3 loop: CASMGQVYGYTF. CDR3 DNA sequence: TGTGCCAGCATGGGACAGGTCTATGGCTACACCTTC.

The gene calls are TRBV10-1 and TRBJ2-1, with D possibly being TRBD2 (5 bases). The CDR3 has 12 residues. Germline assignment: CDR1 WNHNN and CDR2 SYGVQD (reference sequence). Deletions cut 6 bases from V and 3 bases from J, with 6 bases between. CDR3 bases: TGCGCCAGCAGCGGGGACTACAATGAGCAGTTCTTC. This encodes CASSGDYNEQFF.

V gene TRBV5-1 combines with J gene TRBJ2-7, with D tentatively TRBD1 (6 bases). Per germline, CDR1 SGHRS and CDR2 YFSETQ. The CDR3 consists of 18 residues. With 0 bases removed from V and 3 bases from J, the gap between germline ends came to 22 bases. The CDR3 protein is CASSLGSSRGSSNYEQYF. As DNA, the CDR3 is TGCGCCAGCAGCTTGGGATCCTCGAGGGGGTCTTCCAACTACGAGCAGTACTTC. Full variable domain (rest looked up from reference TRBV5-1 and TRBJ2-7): KAGVTQTPRYLIKTRGQQVTLSCSPISGHRSVSWYQQTPGQGLQFLFEYFSETQRNKGNFPGRFSGRQFSNSRSEMNVSTLELGDSALYLCASSLGSSRGSSNYEQYFGPGTRLTVT.

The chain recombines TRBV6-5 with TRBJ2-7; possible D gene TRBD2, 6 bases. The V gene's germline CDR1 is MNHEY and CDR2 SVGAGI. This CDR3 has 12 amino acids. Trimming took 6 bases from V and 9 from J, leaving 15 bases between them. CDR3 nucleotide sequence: TGTGCCAGCAGGGCAGCCCGGGGGTGGCAGTACTTC. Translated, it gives CASRAARGWQYF.